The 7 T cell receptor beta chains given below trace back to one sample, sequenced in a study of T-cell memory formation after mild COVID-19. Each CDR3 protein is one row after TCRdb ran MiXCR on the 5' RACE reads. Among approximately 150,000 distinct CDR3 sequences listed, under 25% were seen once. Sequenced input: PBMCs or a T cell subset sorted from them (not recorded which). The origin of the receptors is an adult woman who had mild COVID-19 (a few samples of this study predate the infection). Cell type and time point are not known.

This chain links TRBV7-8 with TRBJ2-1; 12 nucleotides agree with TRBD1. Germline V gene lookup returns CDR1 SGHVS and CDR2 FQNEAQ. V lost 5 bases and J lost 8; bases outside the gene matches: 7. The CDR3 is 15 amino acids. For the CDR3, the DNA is TGTGCCAGCAGCCCCCAGGGGACAGGGGGCTATGAGCAGTTCTTC. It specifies CASSPQGTGGYEQFF.

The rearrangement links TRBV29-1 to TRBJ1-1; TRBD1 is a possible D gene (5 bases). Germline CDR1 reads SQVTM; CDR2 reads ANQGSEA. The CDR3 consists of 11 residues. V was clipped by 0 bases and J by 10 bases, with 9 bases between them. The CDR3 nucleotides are TGCAGCGTTGAAGATCTTCAGGGAGCTTTCTTT. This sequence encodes CSVEDLQGAFF. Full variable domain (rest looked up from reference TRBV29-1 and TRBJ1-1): SAVISQKPSRDICQRGTSLTIQCQVDSQVTMMFWYRQQPGQSLTLIATANQGSEATYESGFVIDKFPISRPNLTFSTLTVSNMSPEDSSIYLCSVEDLQGAFFGQGTRLTVV.

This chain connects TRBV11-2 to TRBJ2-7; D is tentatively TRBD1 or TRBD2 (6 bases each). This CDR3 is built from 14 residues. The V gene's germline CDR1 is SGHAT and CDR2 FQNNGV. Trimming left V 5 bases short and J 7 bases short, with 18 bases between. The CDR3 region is CASSTPRGPGEQYF. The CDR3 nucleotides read TGTGCCAGCAGCACCCCCCGGGGGCCGGGAGAGCAGTACTTC.

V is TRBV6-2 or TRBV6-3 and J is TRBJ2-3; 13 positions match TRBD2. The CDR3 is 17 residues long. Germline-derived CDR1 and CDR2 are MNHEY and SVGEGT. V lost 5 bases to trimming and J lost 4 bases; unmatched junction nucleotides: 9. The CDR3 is CASSRRLLAGGPDTQYF. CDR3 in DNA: TGTGCCAGCAGTCGACGATTACTAGCGGGAGGGCCAGATACGCAGTATTTT.

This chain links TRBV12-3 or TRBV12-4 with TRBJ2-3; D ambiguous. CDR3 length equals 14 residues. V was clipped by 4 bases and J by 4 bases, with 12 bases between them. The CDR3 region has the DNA TGTGCCAGCAGTTCATTCCTAACGGCAGATACGCAGTATTTT. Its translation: CASSSFLTADTQYF.

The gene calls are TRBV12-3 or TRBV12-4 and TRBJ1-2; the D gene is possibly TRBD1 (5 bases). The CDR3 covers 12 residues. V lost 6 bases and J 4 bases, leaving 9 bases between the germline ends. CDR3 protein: CASSMDTYGYTF. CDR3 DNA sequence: TGTGCCAGCAGCATGGACACCTATGGCTACACCTTC.

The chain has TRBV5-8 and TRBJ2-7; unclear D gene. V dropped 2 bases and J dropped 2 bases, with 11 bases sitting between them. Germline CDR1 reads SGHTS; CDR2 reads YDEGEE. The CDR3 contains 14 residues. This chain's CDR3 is CASSFEQITYEQYF. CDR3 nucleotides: TGTGCCAGCAGCTTTGAACAGATAACCTACGAGCAGTACTTC.